These 8 T cell receptor beta chains were all obtained from the same sample, sequenced in a study of blood T cell repertoires in COVID-19. Sequenced by immunoSEQ multiplex PCR; TCRdb stores in-frame clones only, minus some. In the table there are a few hundred thousand clones, over 80% of which are singletons. The sample comprised PBMCs or T cells enriched from blood (not recorded which). These receptor sequences come from a man aged 25-45 years who had recovered from COVID-19.

V gene TRBV2 combines with J gene TRBJ1-5; D possibly corresponds to TRBD1 (6 bases). CDR1 SNHLY and CDR2 FYNNEI come from the germline V gene. Trimming removed 4 bases from V and 0 bases from J, with 10 bases in between. The CDR3 covers 15 residues. CDR3 in amino acids: CASSGGHHSNQPQHF. The CDR3 DNA follows: TGTGCCAGCAGTGGGGGACACCATAGCAATCAGCCCCAGCATTTT. The full variable domain, rest sourced from reference TRBV2 and TRBJ1-5, is EPEVTQTPSHQVTQMGQEVILRCVPISNHLYFYWYRQILGQKVEFLVSFYNNEISEKSEIFDDQFSVERPDGSNFTLKIRSTKLEDSAMYFCASSGGHHSNQPQHFGDGTRLSIL.

The chain couples TRBV7-9 to TRBJ2-2; 13 bases match TRBD2. The CDR3 contains 15 residues. The junction had 3 bases not matched to a gene; V was cut back by 5 bases and J by 6 bases. From germline, CDR1 is SEHNR and CDR2 FQNEAQ (reference sequence). CDR3 in amino acids: CASSRTSGGAGELFF. The CDR3 coding sequence is TGTGCCAGCAGCCGGACTAGCGGGGGAGCCGGGGAGCTGTTTTTT.

The chain uses TRBV10-1 and TRBJ2-7; possible D gene TRBD1, 7 bases. CDR1 is WNHNN, CDR2 SYGVQD, per germline (reference sequence). The CDR3 totals 14 residues. V lost 5 bases, J lost 2 bases, and 13 bases lay in between. CDR3: CASSLRGTAYEQYF. In DNA form, the CDR3 reads TGCGCCAGCAGTCTCCGGGGGACAGCCTACGAGCAGTACTTC.

This chain connects TRBV19 to TRBJ2-2; 11 bases are shared with TRBD1. The CDR3 contains 16 residues. Germline V lookup: CDR1 LNHDA, CDR2 SQIVND (reference sequence). The junction had 10 bases not matched to a gene; V was cut back by 8 bases and J by 5 bases. CDR3 sequence (DNA): TGTGCCAGTGCACCTTCGGGACAGGGGGGAACCGGGGAGCTGTTTTTT. This translates into CASAPSGQGGTGELFF. The variable domain in full, completed from reference TRBV19 and TRBJ2-2, reads DGGITQSPKYLFRKEGQNVTLSCEQNLNHDAMYWYRQDPGQGLRLIYYSQIVNDFQKGDIAEGYSVSREKKESFPLTVTSAQKNPTAFYLCASAPSGQGGTGELFFGEGSRLTVL.

A single count supports this clone. This CDR3 is CASSEGLAVDTQYF. The CDR3 nucleotides read TGTGCCAGCAGCGAGGGACTAGCGGTAGATACGCAGTATTTT. The V gene is TRBV7-3, the J gene TRBJ2-3; 11 bases are a match to TRBD2. Germline CDR1 reads SGHTA; CDR2 reads FQGTGA. After removal of 5 bases from V and 5 bases from J, the junction contained 3 bases not matched to a gene. The CDR3 covers 14 residues.

The genes are TRBV6-4 and TRBJ1-6; D possibly corresponds to TRBD1 (5 bases). Trimming took off 10 bases at V and 6 bases at J, with 28 bases between the two ends. CDR3 length: 18 residues. Germline assignment: CDR1 MRHNA and CDR2 SNTAGT. The CDR3 DNA reads TGTGCCATCACAAGAAATAAAAGGGGTTGTAGGGGTAATTCACCCCTCCACTTT. This gives the protein CAITRNKRGCRGNSPLHF.

This clone appeared a few times. The genes are TRBV6-4 and TRBJ1-4; 9 bases are a match to TRBD1. The V gene end was trimmed by 8 bases and the J gene end by 7 bases; junction bases not matched to a gene: 14. This CDR3 is built from 16 residues. CDR1 MRHNA and CDR2 SNTAGT come from the germline V gene. The CDR3 DNA sequence: TGTGCCAGCCCCGGTACAGGGGGCGCCGGTGGTGAAAAACTGTTTTTT. This translates into CASPGTGGAGGEKLFF.

This chain joins TRBV6-5 and TRBJ2-1; D is perhaps TRBD2 (5 bases). The germline V gene has CDR1 MNHEY and CDR2 SVGAGI. There are 15 residues in the CDR3. V was shortened by 0 bases and J by 0 bases, with 6 bases between the two germline ends. The CDR3 reads CASSYSGGSYNEQFF. The CDR3 nucleotides are TGTGCCAGCAGTTACTCTGGAGGCTCCTACAATGAGCAGTTCTTC.